The table lists the clone carrying this T cell receptor (beta chain) with many counts. V shed 3 bases and J 0 bases; nucleotides not matched to a gene: 8. The CDR3 has 18 amino acids. Germline V gives CDR1 LNHDA, CDR2 SQIVND (reference sequence). This entry comes from a study of early T cells in non-severe SARS-CoV-2 infection. TCRdb independently ran MiXCR on the 5' RACE reads; one entry per CDR3 protein. Of some 38,000 distinct CDR3 sequences listed, less than 5% are singletons. This receptor was taken from an adult who was a healthcare worker with PCR-confirmed SARS-CoV-2 infection or an uninfected control (not recorded which). J is TRBJ2-4 and V is TRBV19; 10 bases are a match to TRBD2. The sequencing sample was made of whole blood. The CDR3 DNA follows: TGTGCCAGTAGTATGAGTCTAGCGGGGGATCTAGCCAAAAACATTCAGTACTTC. Translated: CASSMSLAGDLAKNIQYF.